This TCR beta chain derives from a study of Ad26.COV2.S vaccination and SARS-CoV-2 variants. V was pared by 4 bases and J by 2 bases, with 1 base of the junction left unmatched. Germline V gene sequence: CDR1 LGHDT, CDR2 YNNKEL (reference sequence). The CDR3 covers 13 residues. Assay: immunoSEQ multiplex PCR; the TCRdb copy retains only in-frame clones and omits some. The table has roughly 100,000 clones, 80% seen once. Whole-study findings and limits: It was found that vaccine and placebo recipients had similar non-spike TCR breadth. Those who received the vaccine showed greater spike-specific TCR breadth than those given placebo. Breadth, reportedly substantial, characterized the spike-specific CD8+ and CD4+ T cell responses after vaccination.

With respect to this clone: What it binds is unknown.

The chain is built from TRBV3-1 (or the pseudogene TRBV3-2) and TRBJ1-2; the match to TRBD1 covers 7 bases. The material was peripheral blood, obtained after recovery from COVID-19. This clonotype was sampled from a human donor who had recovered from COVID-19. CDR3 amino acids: CASSPGQNYGYTF. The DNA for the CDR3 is TGTGCCAGCAGCCCGGGACAGAACTATGGCTACACCTTC.